This T cell receptor beta chain was captured in a study of response to subunit inactivated influenza vaccine. TCRdb ran MiXCR on the RT-PCR reads and lists one entry per CDR3 protein. The sample carries about 650,000 distinct CDR3 sequences, approximately 14% recorded once. J gave up 2 bases and V 6 bases, and 7 bases lay outside the gene matches. Germline CDR1 DFQATT, CDR2 SNEGSKA (reference sequence). The CDR3 totals 13 residues. The source material was PBMCs from blood, sampled approximately 13 days after vaccination. The rearrangement uses TRBV20-1 and TRBJ2-7; TRBD2 agrees at 7 bases. The receptor was derived from a man aged 50 or older who received an inactivated influenza vaccine. The DNA of the CDR3 is TGCAGTGCCCAGCGGGACGCTCCCTACGAGCAGTACTTC. It encodes CSAQRDAPYEQYF.